This TCR beta chain came from a study of control samples from healthy donors and cancer patients. Germline V gene data show CDR1 as SGHRS and CDR2 as YFSETQ. This CDR3 region has 15 residues. Trimming stripped 4 bases from V and 2 bases from J, with 16 bases between. The assay was immunoSEQ multiplex PCR, and TCRdb's table has in-frame clones only and misses some. This sample has around 29,000 clones; 70% to 85% occur once, and the top ten carry less than 25%. The TCR originated in a man aged 55 to 69 with head and neck cancer. Input material: PBMCs. The chain links TRBV5-1 to TRBJ2-7; D is perhaps TRBD2 (6 bases). The CDR3, as DNA: TGCGCCAGCAGCCCGGAGGGAATCGCTACCTACGAGCAGTACTTC. It codes for CASSPEGIATYEQYF.